Below, 18 T cell receptor beta chains from the same sample are listed, as sequenced in a study of regulatory T cells in long-lasting Graves disease. In building TCR beta libraries, iRepertoire HTBI primers were used together with Arm-PCR of CDR3 regions. One entry per CDR3 protein results from TCRdb running MiXCR on the multiplex PCR reads. The repertoire holds 350,000 to 400,000 distinct CDR3 sequences, with about a sixth as singletons. Documented time point: newly diagnosed GD, antithyroid drugs for less than 3 months. The TCR library was prepared using RNA isolated from PBMCs. The specimen was peripheral blood mononuclear cells (PBMCs), collected at new diagnosis, from a patient treated with antithyroid drugs. The origin of the receptors is a female donor with Graves disease.

In this sample, this clonotype turned up a few times. The rearrangement uses TRBV15 and TRBJ1-1, with D possibly matching TRBD1 (5 bases). V dropped 0 bases and J dropped 0 bases, with 14 bases sitting between them. Germline lookup yields CDR1 LNHNV and CDR2 YYDKDF (reference sequence). The CDR3 runs 17 residues. The CDR3: CATSRDTAGNMNTEAFF. CDR3 coding DNA: TGTGCCACCAGCAGAGATACCGCAGGGAACATGAACACTGAAGCTTTCTTT. Filled out from reference TRBV15 and TRBJ1-1, the complete variable domain reads DAMVIQNPRYQVTQFGKPVTLSCSQTLNHNVMYWYQQKSSQAPKLLFHYYDKDFNNEADTPDNFQSRRPNTSFCFLDIRSPGLGDTAMYLCATSRDTAGNMNTEAFFGQGTRLTVV.

On this clonotype itself: A far larger clone is just one base off, so this is likely a read error. This rearrangement joins TRBV5-4 to TRBJ2-1, with D possibly TRBD2 on 5 matching bases. CDR1 is SGHNT, CDR2 YYREEE, per germline (reference sequence). The V end was cut by 3 bases, the J end by 5 bases, with 6 bases between. This CDR3 spans 12 amino acids. For the CDR3, the DNA is TGTGCCAGCAGCTCCGGGAACAATGAGCAGTTCTTC. Protein sequence: CASSSGNNEQFF.

The V and J genes are TRBV7-9 and TRBJ1-4; D perhaps matches TRBD1 (6 bases). Trimming took off 0 bases at V and 3 bases at J, with 11 bases between the two ends. The CDR3 runs to 16 residues. Germline CDR1 SEHNR, CDR2 FQNEAQ (reference sequence). The CDR3 region has the DNA TGTGCCAGCAGCTTAGCGGGGGGCAGCTCTAATGAAAAACTGTTTTTT. Its protein is CASSLAGGSSNEKLFF. The whole variable domain, filled in from reference TRBV7-9 and TRBJ1-4, reads DTGVSQNPRHKITKRGQNVTFRCDPISEHNRLYWYRQTLGQGPEFLTYFQNEAQLEKSRLLSDRFSAERPKGSFSTLEIQRTEQGDSAMYLCASSLAGGSSNEKLFFGSGTQLSVL.

This clonotype was seen repeatedly, ten times or more. This chain uses TRBV2 with TRBJ1-1, with unresolved D. The CDR3 length is 13 residues. The germline V and J ends were trimmed by 4 bases and 8 bases, with 14 bases remaining between them. CDR1 is SNHLY and CDR2 is FYNNEI in the germline V gene. The CDR3, as DNA: TGTGCCAGCAGTGTCCTTAGTAAGGACGAAGCTTTCTTT. This translates into CASSVLSKDEAFF.

This clonotype was counted ten times or more. The rearrangement uses TRBV11-2 and TRBJ2-1, with 7 bases fitting TRBD2. The CDR3 is made up of 19 amino acids. Germline values: CDR1 SGHAT, CDR2 FQNNGV. Trimming at V came to 2 bases and at J to 7 bases, leaving 20 bases not matched to a gene. CDR3 sequence (DNA): TGTGCCAGCAGCTTAAATGTCCTTATAGCGGGCGCCTCGTTTAATGAGCAGTTCTTC. This sequence encodes CASSLNVLIAGASFNEQFF.

This clonotype was seen a handful of times. The chain employs TRBV19 and TRBJ1-1; D might be TRBD1 (6 bases). With 5 bases removed from V and 1 base from J, the gap between germline ends came to 14 bases. The CDR3 contains 15 residues. Germline V gene sequence: CDR1 LNHDA, CDR2 SQIVND (reference sequence). The CDR3 DNA reads as TGTGCCAGTAGTCCGTCGGGGGGGCAGAACACTGAAGCTTTCTTT. This gives the protein CASSPSGGQNTEAFF.

This clonotype has at least ten counts. V is TRBV5-1 and J is TRBJ1-1; 8 nucleotides line up with TRBD1. CDR1 and CDR2 (germline): SGHRS, YFSETQ. V lost 1 base, J lost 1 base, and 6 bases stayed unmatched. The CDR3 contains 16 residues. CDR3 coding DNA: TGCGCCAGCAGCTTGAGGCCAGGGGGCGCGAACACTGAAGCTTTCTTT. Amino acid sequence: CASSLRPGGANTEAFF.

This clonotype was counted ten times or more. The genes are TRBV7-9 and TRBJ2-1; D perhaps matches TRBD2 (5 bases). This CDR3 region has 17 residues. Germline CDR1 SEHNR, CDR2 FQNEAQ (reference sequence). The ends were cut back, 4 bases at V and 3 bases at J, with 19 bases in the middle. CDR3 nucleotides: TGTGCCAGCAGCTCTCAAGAAACGAGGGCGGGCTACAATGAGCAGTTCTTC. Amino acid sequence: CASSSQETRAGYNEQFF.

This clonotype has ten or more counts. This rearrangement joins TRBV5-6 to TRBJ2-4; the match to TRBD2 covers 9 bases. The CDR3 sequence is 15 residues long. Germline CDR1 is SGHDT and CDR2 is YYEEEE. V gave up 1 base and J gave up 8 bases; unmatched junction bases: 7. CDR3 protein: CASSLSSGSWDIQYF. CDR3 nucleotide sequence: TGTGCCAGCAGCTTGAGTAGCGGGAGTTGGGACATTCAGTACTTC.

V is TRBV12-3 or TRBV12-4 and J is TRBJ1-1; D remains unclear. The CDR3 is 11 amino acids. Trimming took 4 bases from V and 11 from J, leaving 11 bases between them. The CDR3 DNA is TGTGCCAGCAGTTATGCCAGGAGGGCTTTCTTT. Protein: CASSYARRAFF.

The sample holds many counts of this clonotype. The rearrangement links TRBV7-2 to TRBJ1-5; D gene ambiguous. V was trimmed by 0 bases and J by 3 bases, leaving 9 bases between them. From germline, CDR1 is SGHTA and CDR2 FQGNSA. CDR3 length: 15 amino acids. CDR3 nucleotide sequence: TGTGCCAGCAGCTTAGCGCGTCAGTTCAATCAGCCCCAGCATTTT. Its translation: CASSLARQFNQPQHF.

This clonotype came up many times. The chain carries TRBV6-5 and TRBJ1-1; D gene unclear. Germline CDR1 and CDR2: MNHEY and SVGAGI. V lost 2 bases to trimming and J lost 0 bases, with 7 bases between them. This CDR3 spans 14 amino acids. CDR3 in amino acids: CASSYTAVNTEAFF. The CDR3 nucleotides read TGTGCCAGCAGTTACACGGCTGTGAACACTGAAGCTTTCTTT.

This clonotype was counted ten times or more. J is TRBJ1-5 and V is TRBV5-1; a weak D match, TRBD1 (5 bases). Trimming cost V 0 bases and J 3 bases, with 10 bases left between them. The CDR3 covers 15 residues. Germline CDR1 SGHRS, CDR2 YFSETQ. The CDR3, as DNA: TGCGCCAGCAGCTTGGGGGGACGCCACAATCAGCCCCAGCATTTT. The encoded protein is CASSLGGRHNQPQHF.

The table lists this clonotype with many counts. V gene TRBV7-8 combines with J gene TRBJ1-2; D uncertain. The CDR3 has 15 amino acids. CDR1 SGHVS and CDR2 FQNEAQ come from the germline V gene. Trimming took 5 bases from V and 0 from J, leaving 13 bases between them. This CDR3 reads CASSPPRVANYGYTF. The CDR3 bases are TGTGCCAGCAGCCCCCCGCGGGTGGCTAACTATGGCTACACCTTC. Supplemented by reference TRBV7-8 and TRBJ1-2, the full variable domain reads GAGVSQSPRYKVAKRGQDVALRCDPISGHVSLFWYQQALGQGPEFLTYFQNEAQLDKSGLPSDRFFAERPEGSVSTLKIQRTQQEDSAVYLCASSPPRVANYGYTFGSGTRLTVV.

With respect to this clonotype: A single base separates this from a much larger clone, so it may be a read error. The V and J genes are TRBV29-1 and TRBJ1-1, with D unclear. Trimming left V 0 bases short and J 4 bases short, with 9 bases between. The CDR3 is 13 residues long. Germline CDR1 and CDR2: SQVTM and ANQGSEA. CDR3 protein: CSVEELESTEAFF. CDR3 sequence (DNA): TGCAGCGTTGAAGAGTTGGAGAGCACTGAAGCTTTCTTT.

At least ten counts were recorded for this clonotype. The CDR3 sequence: CSARDPRGIYEQYF. The DNA for the CDR3 is TGCAGTGCTAGAGATCCCCGGGGGATATACGAGCAGTACTTC. V gene TRBV20-1 combines with J gene TRBJ2-7, with a tentative D call TRBD2 (6 bases). V gave up 0 bases and J gave up 4 bases, with 13 bases separating them. Germline assignment: CDR1 DFQATT and CDR2 SNEGSKA (reference sequence). The CDR3 extends over 14 amino acids.

Ten or more counts support this clonotype. At one end, the junction sequence differs from germline, possibly due to a read error. The chain carries TRBV20-1 and TRBJ2-7; 7 bases agree with TRBD2. Germline-derived CDR1 and CDR2 are DFQATT and SNEGSKA (reference sequence). The CDR3 totals 14 residues. CDR3 sequence reads: CSARGPAGGDEQYF. The CDR3 region has the DNA TGCAGTGCAAGAGGCCCCGCTGGGGGGGACGAGCAGTACTTC.

Many counts were recorded for this clonotype. The junction and the germline gene differ at one end; a read error may be behind it. This rearrangement joins TRBV6-1 to TRBJ1-5; possibly TRBD1 for D (6 bases). The length of the CDR3 is 16 residues. CDR1 is MNHNS, CDR2 SASEGT, per germline. As DNA, the CDR3 is TGTGCCAGCAGAGAAGGCGGGGGGCGAGGCAATCAGCCCCAGCATTTT. Encoded protein: CASREGGGRGNQPQHF.